Described below is a single TCR beta chain sequence and its context. What it binds is unknown. The CDR3 is 17 amino acids. Germline trimming cut 5 bases from V and 5 bases from J; bases unmatched to any gene: 9. CDR1 and CDR2 from the germline V gene are SGHNT and YENEEA. As it was prepared, the TCRbeta library received unique molecular identifiers. TCRdb used MiXCR to reprocess the PCR reads, holding one entry per CDR3 protein. The sample contains under 85,000 distinct CDR3 sequences, less than 20% of which appear only once. The data are from a study of T-cell reconstitution after alpha-beta-depleted transplantation in children. Whole-study results and caveats: One year post-transplant, T-cell counts and diversity were largely derived from T cells produced anew. Several hundred rapidly expanded clones from non-depleted graft cells reportedly supplied alpha-beta T cells about two months post-transplant.

J is TRBJ2-5 and V is TRBV11-3; 15 nucleotides agree with TRBD2. Sequenced here: PBMCs, mostly from graft donor cells, sampled 360 days after TCRalphabeta/CD19-depleted stem cell transplant. The receptor was derived from a male patient between 2 and 15 years old who had a stem cell transplant for acute lymphoblastic leukemia, so the T cells may come from the graft donor. The CDR3 loop is CASSLGLAGGRGETQYF. CDR3 in DNA: TGTGCCAGCAGCCTCGGACTAGCGGGAGGGCGAGGGGAGACCCAGTACTTC.